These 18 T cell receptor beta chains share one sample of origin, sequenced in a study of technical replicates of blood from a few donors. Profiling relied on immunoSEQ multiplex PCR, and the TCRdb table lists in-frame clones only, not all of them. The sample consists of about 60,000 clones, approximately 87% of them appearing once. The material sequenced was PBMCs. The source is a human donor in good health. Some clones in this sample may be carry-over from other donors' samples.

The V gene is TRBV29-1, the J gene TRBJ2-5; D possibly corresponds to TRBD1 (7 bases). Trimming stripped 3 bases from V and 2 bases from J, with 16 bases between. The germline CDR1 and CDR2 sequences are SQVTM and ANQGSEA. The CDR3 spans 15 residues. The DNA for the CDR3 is TGCAGCGTTGATCGCCCGACAGGGAGGCAAGAGACCCAGTACTTC. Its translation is CSVDRPTGRQETQYF.

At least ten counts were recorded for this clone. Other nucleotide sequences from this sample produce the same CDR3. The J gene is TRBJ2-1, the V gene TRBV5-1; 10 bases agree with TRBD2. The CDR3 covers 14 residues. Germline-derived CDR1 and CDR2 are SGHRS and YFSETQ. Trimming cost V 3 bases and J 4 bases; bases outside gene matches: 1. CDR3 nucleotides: TGCGCCAGCAGCTCAGCGGGGGGGTACAATGAGCAGTTCTTC. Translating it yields CASSSAGGYNEQFF.

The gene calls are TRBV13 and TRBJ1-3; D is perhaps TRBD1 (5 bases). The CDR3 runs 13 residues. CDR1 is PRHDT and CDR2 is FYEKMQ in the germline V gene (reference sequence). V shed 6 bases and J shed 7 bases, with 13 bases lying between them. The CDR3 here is CASSWVEGNTIYF. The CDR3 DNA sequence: TGTGCCAGCAGTTGGGTGGAGGGGAACACCATATATTTT.

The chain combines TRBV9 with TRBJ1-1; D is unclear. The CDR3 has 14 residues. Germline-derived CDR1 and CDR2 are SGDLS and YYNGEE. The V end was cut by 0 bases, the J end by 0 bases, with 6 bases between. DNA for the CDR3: TGTGCCAGCAGCGTAGAAGAGGTGAACACTGAAGCTTTCTTT. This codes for CASSVEEVNTEAFF.

CDR3 in DNA: TGTGCCACCAGCAGGGGGGACAGGGTAGGACGAGAGACCCAGTACTTC. Amino acids: CATSRGDRVGRETQYF. V gene TRBV15 combines with J gene TRBJ2-5; TRBD1 agrees at 9 bases. V gave up 3 bases and J gave up 4 bases; unmatched junction bases: 9. The CDR3 totals 16 residues. Germline assignment: CDR1 LNHNV and CDR2 YYDKDF (reference sequence).

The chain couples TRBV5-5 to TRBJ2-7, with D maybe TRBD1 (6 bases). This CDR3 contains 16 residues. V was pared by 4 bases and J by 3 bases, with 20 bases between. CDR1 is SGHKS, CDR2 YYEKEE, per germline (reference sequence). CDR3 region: CASSPGARGMIYEQYF. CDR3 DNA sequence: TGTGCCAGCAGCCCGGGTGCCAGGGGAATGATCTACGAGCAGTACTTC.

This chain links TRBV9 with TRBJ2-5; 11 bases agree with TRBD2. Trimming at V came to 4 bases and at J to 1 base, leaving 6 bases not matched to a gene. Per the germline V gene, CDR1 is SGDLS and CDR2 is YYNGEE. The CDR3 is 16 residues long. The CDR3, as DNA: TGTGCCAGCAGCCAGAGGACTAGCGGGTTCCAAGAGACCCAGTACTTC. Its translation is CASSQRTSGFQETQYF.

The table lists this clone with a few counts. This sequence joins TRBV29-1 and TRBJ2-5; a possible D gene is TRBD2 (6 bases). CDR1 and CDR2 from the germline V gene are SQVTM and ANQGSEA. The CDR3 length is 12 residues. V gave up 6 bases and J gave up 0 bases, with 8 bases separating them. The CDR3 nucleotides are TGCAGCGTACGGGAGTACCAAGAGACCCAGTACTTC. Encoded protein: CSVREYQETQYF.

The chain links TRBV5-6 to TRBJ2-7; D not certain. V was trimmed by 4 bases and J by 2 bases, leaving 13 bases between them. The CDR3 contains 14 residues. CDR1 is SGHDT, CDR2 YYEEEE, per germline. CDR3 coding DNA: TGTGCCAGCAGCCTCCGCGGCAGAGCCTACGAGCAGTACTTC. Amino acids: CASSLRGRAYEQYF.

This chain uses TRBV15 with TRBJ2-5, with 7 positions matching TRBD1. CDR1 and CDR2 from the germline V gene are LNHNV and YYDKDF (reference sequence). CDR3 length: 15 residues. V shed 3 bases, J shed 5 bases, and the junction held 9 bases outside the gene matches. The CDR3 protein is CATSRDSQGVETQYF. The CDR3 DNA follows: TGTGCCACCAGCAGGGACTCGCAGGGGGTGGAGACCCAGTACTTC.

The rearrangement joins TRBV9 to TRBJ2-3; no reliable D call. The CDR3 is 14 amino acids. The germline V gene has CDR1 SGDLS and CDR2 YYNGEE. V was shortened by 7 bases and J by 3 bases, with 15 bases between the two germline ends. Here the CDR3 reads CASSDPRKTDTQYF. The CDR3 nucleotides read TGTGCCAGCTCAGATCCGAGGAAGACAGATACGCAGTATTTT.

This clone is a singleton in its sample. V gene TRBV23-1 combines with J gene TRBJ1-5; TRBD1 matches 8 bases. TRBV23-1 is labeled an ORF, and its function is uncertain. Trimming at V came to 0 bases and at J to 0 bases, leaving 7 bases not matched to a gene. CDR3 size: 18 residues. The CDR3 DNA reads TGCGCCAGCAGTCAATCGATCGGACAGGGTTATAGCAATCAGCCCCAGCATTTT. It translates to CASSQSIGQGYSNQPQHF.

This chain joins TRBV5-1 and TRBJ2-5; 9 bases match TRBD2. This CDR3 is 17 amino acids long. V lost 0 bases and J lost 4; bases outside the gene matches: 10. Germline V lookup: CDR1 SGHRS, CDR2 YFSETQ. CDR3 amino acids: CASSLAVGRGGRETQYF. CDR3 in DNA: TGCGCCAGCAGCTTGGCCGTGGGGCGGGGGGGCCGAGAGACCCAGTACTTC.

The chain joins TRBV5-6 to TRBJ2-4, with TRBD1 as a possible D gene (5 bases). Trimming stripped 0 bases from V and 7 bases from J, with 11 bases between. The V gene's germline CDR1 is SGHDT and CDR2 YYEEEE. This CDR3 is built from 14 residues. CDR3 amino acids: CASSLVSGSNIQYF. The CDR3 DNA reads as TGTGCCAGCAGCTTGGTATCAGGGTCCAACATTCAGTACTTC.

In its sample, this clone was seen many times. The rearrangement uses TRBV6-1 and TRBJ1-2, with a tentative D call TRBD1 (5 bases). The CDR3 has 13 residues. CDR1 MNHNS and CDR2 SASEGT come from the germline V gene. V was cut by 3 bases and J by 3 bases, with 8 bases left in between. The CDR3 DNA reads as TGTGCCAGCAGTGAGGACACCTACTATGGCTACACCTTC. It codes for CASSEDTYYGYTF.

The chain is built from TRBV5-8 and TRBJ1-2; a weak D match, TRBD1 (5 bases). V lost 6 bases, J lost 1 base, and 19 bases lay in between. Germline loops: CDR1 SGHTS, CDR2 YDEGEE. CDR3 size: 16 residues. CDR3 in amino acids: CASNNRVRQLNYGYTF. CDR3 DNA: TGTGCCAGCAACAACCGCGTGCGACAGCTTAACTATGGCTACACCTTC.

The chain's CDR3 is CASSPGDRGTDTQYF. The CDR3, as DNA: TGTGCCAGCAGCCCCGGGGACAGGGGCACAGATACGCAGTATTTT. This chain connects TRBV5-6 to TRBJ2-3; TRBD1 agrees at 9 bases. This CDR3 spans 15 amino acids. The germline gives CDR1 SGHDT, CDR2 YYEEEE. J gave up 1 base and V 4 bases, and 4 bases lay outside the gene matches.

The DNA for the CDR3 is TGTGCCAGCAGCTTGGTGAGCAATGAGCAGTTCTTC. Its protein product is CASSLVSNEQFF. The chain joins TRBV5-6 to TRBJ2-1; D not certain. CDR3 length equals 12 residues. CDR1 is SGHDT and CDR2 is YYEEEE in the germline V gene. V lost 0 bases and J lost 6, with 4 bases in between.